The rows below give T cell receptor beta chains drawn from one sample of a study of T cells after posttransplantation cyclophosphamide. Produced via immunoSEQ multiplex PCR; TCRdb's table is partial and in-frame only. The data show fewer than 30,000 clones, 86% seen once. Sequencing was done on a sample of PBMCs. These receptors were taken from a woman aged 55-70 years with a blood cancer, CMV-positive, and with a related stem cell donor. Each CDR3 is given with its conserved first and last residue. The D gene is left open where the match is weak. Size is stated for part of the rows, as once, few or many counts, or as a class when the clone is expanded.

j_gene	v_gene	abundance	d_gene	CDR3aa	CDR3nt
TRBJ2-3	TRBV27	-	-	CASSHQRKRTDTQYF	TGTGCCAGCAGTCACCAGCGGAAACGCACAGATACGCAGTATTTT
TRBJ2-5	TRBV27	-	TRBD1	CASSPTGGEQTQYF	TGTGCCAGCAGTCCCACAGGGGGAGAGCAGACCCAGTACTTC
TRBJ2-1	TRBV5-1	once	TRBD1	CASRGSGGSGGSYNEQFF	TGCGCCAGCAGGGGGTCAGGGGGTTCGGGTGGCTCCTACAATGAGCAGTTCTTC
TRBJ1-1	TRBV30	-	-	CAWSKQGPRTEAFF	TGTGCCTGGAGTAAGCAGGGGCCACGCACTGAAGCTTTCTTT
TRBJ2-7	TRBV19	-	TRBD1	CASSIAGQGSYEQYF	TGTGCCAGTAGTATCGCCGGACAGGGTAGCTACGAGCAGTACTTC
TRBJ2-1	TRBV10-2	few	-	CASSESWANNEQFF	TGCGCCAGCAGTGAGTCGTGGGCAAACAATGAGCAGTTCTTC
TRBJ2-7	TRBV5-1	-	TRBD2	CASTQGTSGPYEQYF	TGCGCCAGCACCCAAGGGACTAGCGGCCCCTACGAGCAGTACTTC
TRBJ2-3	TRBV5-1	-	TRBD2	CASSPGLSTDTQYF	TGCGCCAGCAGCCCGGGACTAAGCACAGATACGCAGTATTTT
TRBJ2-7	TRBV4-2	-	TRBD2	CASSQDFGLAAEYEQYF	TGTGCCAGCAGCCAAGATTTTGGTCTAGCGGCAGAATACGAGCAGTACTTC
TRBJ1-2	TRBV7-9	-	-	CASSLEALAGRYTF	TGTGCCAGCAGCTTAGAGGCCCTGGCGGGGCGCTACACCTTC
TRBJ1-5	TRBV4-1	-	-	CASSQSQSGGLFQPQHF	TGCGCCAGCAGCCAATCCCAATCGGGGGGGCTGTTTCAGCCCCAGCATTTT
TRBJ1-5	TRBV4-1	-	-	CASSQVGVNQPQHF	TGCGCCAGCAGCCAAGTAGGGGTCAATCAGCCCCAGCATTTT
TRBJ2-3	TRBV30	once	TRBD2	CACGTSGRDTQCF	TGTGCCTGCGGGACTAGCGGGAGAGATACGCAGTGTTTT
TRBJ2-7	TRBV10-2	-	TRBD1	CASLQTGTGSSYEQYF	TGCGCCAGCTTACAAACCGGGACAGGTAGCTCCTACGAGCAGTACTTC
TRBJ1-3	TRBV5-5	-	-	CASSLAAGAAGNTIYF	TGTGCCAGCAGCTTGGCTGCAGGGGCCGCGGGAAACACCATATATTTT
TRBJ2-7	TRBV4-2	-	-	CASSQANGPQGGQYF	TGTGCCAGCAGCCAGGCCAACGGGCCTCAGGGGGGACAGTACTTC
TRBJ2-1	TRBV10-1	-	-	CASSEIVDSEQFF	TGCGCCAGCAGTGAGATAGTGGACTCCGAGCAGTTCTTC
TRBJ2-5	TRBV7-2	-	TRBD2	CASSLEARLARQETQYF	TGTGCCAGCAGCTTAGAGGCCCGACTAGCGAGACAAGAGACCCAGTACTTC
TRBJ1-3	TRBV6-5	few	-	CASSYTGFSGNTIYF	TGTGCCAGCAGTTACACAGGTTTCTCTGGAAACACCATATATTTT
TRBJ2-3	TRBV6-1	-	TRBD1	CASSGGTGFTDTQYF	TGTGCCAGCAGTGGCGGGACAGGGTTCACAGATACGCAGTATTTT
TRBJ2-5	TRBV7-9	-	-	CASRAWFETQYF	TGTGCCAGCAGGGCTTGGTTCGAGACCCAGTACTTC
TRBJ1-1	TRBV10-2	-	TRBD1	CASRTGGVTEAFF	TGCGCCAGCAGGACAGGGGGCGTCACTGAAGCTTTCTTT
TRBJ2-7	TRBV11-2	few	TRBD1	CASSSLRDRGNEQYF	TGTGCCAGCAGCTCCCTTAGGGACAGGGGCAACGAGCAGTACTTC
TRBJ1-2	TRBV10-3	-	TRBD1	CAISGGQALGYTF	TGTGCCATCAGTGGGGGACAGGCTTTGGGCTACACCTTC
TRBJ2-1	TRBV5-4	-	TRBD2	CASGTRGTNEQFF	TGTGCCAGCGGGACTAGGGGCACCAATGAGCAGTTCTTC
TRBJ2-1	TRBV7-2	-	TRBD2	CASSLEGVSGRYNNEQFF	TGTGCCAGCAGCTTAGAGGGTGTTAGCGGGAGGTACAACAATGAGCAGTTCTTC
TRBJ1-2	TRBV9	once	-	CASSVGGGGYTF	TGTGCCAGCAGCGTAGGGGGCGGCGGCTACACCTTC
TRBJ1-1	TRBV6-6	-	-	CASSSRGEDTEAFF	TGTGCCAGCAGTTCACGGGGGGAGGACACTGAAGCTTTCTTT
TRBJ2-7	TRBV6-5	once	TRBD1	CASSYPTGSGYEQYF	TGTGCCAGCAGTTACCCGACAGGGTCGGGCTACGAGCAGTACTTC
TRBJ2-7	TRBV4-1	-	-	CASSQGPLYEQYF	TGCGCCAGCAGCCAAGGGCCCCTCTACGAGCAGTACTTC
TRBJ2-1	TRBV4-1	-	TRBD2	CASSPTEKTVTSGSFDNEQFF	TGCGCCAGCAGCCCGACAGAAAAAACGGTGACTAGCGGGAGTTTCGACAATGAGCAGTTCTTC
TRBJ1-1	TRBV18	once	-	CASSADGKGAFF	TGTGCCAGCTCAGCGGATGGAAAGGGGGCTTTCTTT
TRBJ1-1	TRBV5-4	-	TRBD1	CASSVQGARGTEAFF	TGTGCCAGCAGCGTTCAGGGGGCACGGGGCACTGAAGCTTTCTTT
TRBJ2-3	TRBV19	-	-	CASSIPLDFHTQYF	TGTGCCAGTAGTATCCCCCTGGACTTTCATACGCAGTATTTT
TRBJ2-5	TRBV7-3	-	-	CASSGGAGETQYF	TGTGCCAGCAGCGGCGGGGCAGGAGAGACCCAGTACTTC
TRBJ2-5	TRBV25-1	-	-	CASSDKIAQETQYF	TGTGCCAGCAGTGACAAAATAGCCCAAGAGACCCAGTACTTC
TRBJ1-1	TRBV6-5	-	-	CASTGRYTEAFF	TGTGCCAGCACGGGGAGATACACTGAAGCTTTCTTT
TRBJ2-7	TRBV7-6	-	TRBD1	CASSANTGGGFDEQYF	TGTGCCAGCAGCGCGAATACAGGGGGCGGCTTCGACGAGCAGTACTTC
TRBJ2-7	TRBV28	-	TRBD1	CASSGFWDRPYEQYF	TGTGCCAGCAGCGGCTTTTGGGACAGACCATACGAGCAGTACTTC
TRBJ2-5	TRBV5-1	-	-	CASSFVPGQETQYF	TGCGCCAGCAGCTTTGTTCCAGGCCAAGAGACCCAGTACTTC
TRBJ1-5	TRBV18	-	-	CASSPAGVPTQHF	TGTGCCAGCTCACCGGCCGGAGTTCCCACCCAGCATTTT
TRBJ2-3	TRBV9	-	TRBD2	CASSVGGRLSDTQYF	TGTGCCAGCAGCGTAGGCGGGAGGCTCTCAGATACGCAGTATTTT
TRBJ1-2	TRBV5-1	-	TRBD1	CASSKGQGRNYGYTF	TGCGCCAGCAGCAAGGGACAGGGTAGGAACTATGGCTACACCTTC